One and the same sample provided the 9 T cell receptor beta chains below, sequenced in a study of Tregs in tolerant kidney transplant recipients. This table comes from immunoSEQ multiplex PCR, and its TCRdb copy is limited to in-frame clones, with some not included. Here the sample spans about 110,000 clones, 90% being singletons. The sample in question was CD4+ T cells from blood, obtained before the transplant. The origin of the receptors is a human donor who received a combined kidney and bone marrow transplant.

V is TRBV5-4 and J is TRBJ2-3; 9 nucleotides agree with TRBD2. V was clipped by 0 bases and J by 5 bases; unmatched bases: 10. In germline, CDR1 is SGHNT, CDR2 YYREEE (reference sequence). CDR3 length: 17 amino acids. The CDR3 bases are TGTGCCAGCAGCTTGGGTTCGGCGGGAGGGCCCATAGATACGCAGTATTTT. Its translation is CASSLGSAGGPIDTQYF.

This clone was seen only a few times. The chain recombines TRBV4-1 with TRBJ2-7; 9 bases are a match to TRBD2. Per the germline V gene, CDR1 is MGHRA and CDR2 is YSYEKL. Trimming at V came to 1 base and at J to 1 base, leaving 5 bases not matched to a gene. There are 16 residues in the CDR3. The CDR3 protein is CASSQVLLAGSYEQYF. CDR3 bases: TGCGCCAGCAGCCAAGTTCTACTAGCGGGTTCCTACGAGCAGTACTTC.

The CDR3 protein is CASRMGGANTDTQYF. The CDR3 coding sequence is TGTGCCAGCAGGATGGGGGGGGCCAACACAGATACGCAGTATTTT. The chain employs TRBV27 and TRBJ2-3, with D perhaps matching TRBD2 (7 bases). This CDR3 is built from 15 residues. Trimming stripped 6 bases from V and 2 bases from J, with 15 bases between. CDR1 and CDR2 from the germline V gene are MNHEY and SMNVEV (reference sequence).

This clone came up once. The chain links TRBV5-1 to TRBJ2-5, with TRBD2 matching 13 bases. The CDR3 has 15 amino acids. Germline trimming cut 4 bases from V and 5 bases from J; bases unmatched to any gene: 5. Germline loops: CDR1 SGHRS, CDR2 YFSETQ. Here the CDR3 reads CASSEGTSGVETQYF. The CDR3 DNA follows: TGCGCCAGCAGCGAAGGGACTAGCGGGGTCGAGACCCAGTACTTC. Full variable domain (remainder filled in from reference TRBV5-1 and TRBJ2-5): KAGVTQTPRYLIKTRGQQVTLSCSPISGHRSVSWYQQTPGQGLQFLFEYFSETQRNKGNFPGRFSGRQFSNSRSEMNVSTLELGDSALYLCASSEGTSGVETQYFGPGTRLLVL.

The chain has TRBV27 and TRBJ1-5; D remains ambiguous. Germline assignment: CDR1 MNHEY and CDR2 SMNVEV (reference sequence). V was trimmed by 2 bases and J by 3 bases, leaving 8 bases between them. The length of the CDR3 is 14 residues. The CDR3 spells CASSLQAINQPQHF. The CDR3 nucleotides read TGTGCCAGCAGTTTACAGGCGATCAATCAGCCCCAGCATTTT.

This chain links TRBV14 with TRBJ1-1; TRBD1 is a possible D gene (5 bases). Germline assignment: CDR1 SGHDN and CDR2 FVKESK. This CDR3 is 16 amino acids long. The V end lost 4 bases, the J end lost 4 bases, and 19 bases lay between the germline ends. The CDR3 DNA reads TGTGCCAGCAGCCCGGGCTGGGGGGAATATTTCACTGAAGCTTTCTTT. This translates into CASSPGWGEYFTEAFF.

This rearrangement joins TRBV6-5 to TRBJ1-2; unclear D gene. Germline CDR1 MNHEY, CDR2 SVGAGI. CDR3 length: 12 residues. The V end lost 6 bases, the J end lost 5 bases, and 10 bases lay between the germline ends. The CDR3 nucleotides are TGTGCCAGCAGGAGAACGGGTTATGGCTACACCTTC. Protein sequence: CASRRTGYGYTF.

This clone turned up a few times. V usage is TRBV4-1 and J usage is TRBJ1-2; TRBD1 might be the D (5 bases). The CDR3 contains 14 residues. The V end was cut by 7 bases, the J end by 8 bases, with 20 bases between. CDR1 and CDR2 (germline): MGHRA, YSYEKL. The CDR3 loop is CASISDPAGGGYTF. CDR3 DNA sequence: TGCGCCAGCATCTCCGACCCGGCCGGGGGAGGCTACACCTTC.

The chain joins TRBV19 to TRBJ2-3; 7 bases map to TRBD2. The germline gives CDR1 LNHDA, CDR2 SQIVND (reference sequence). CDR3 size: 15 residues. V trimming: 5 bases; J trimming: 0 bases; junction bases outside the gene matches: 5. This chain's CDR3 is CASSGLGASTDTQYF. The DNA for the CDR3 is TGTGCCAGTAGTGGACTAGGGGCTAGCACAGATACGCAGTATTTT.